This T cell receptor (beta chain) derives from a study of blood T cell repertoires in COVID-19. As for the study in general: The analysed material was cDNA or gDNA that came from T cells, B-cell-depleted T cells, or PBMCs.

The CDR3 spans 14 residues. Trimming left V 1 base short and J 7 bases short, with 11 bases between. Germline assignment: CDR1 MGHRA and CDR2 YSYEKL. TCRdb keeps only in-frame clones here, not all; method: immunoSEQ multiplex PCR. Altogether 150,000 or so clones are present, roughly 90% being singletons, with the ten largest covering 3.5% to 4.5%. The sequenced material came from peripheral blood. This chain joins TRBV4-1 and TRBJ2-1; the D gene is possibly TRBD2 (5 bases). This receptor was identified in a woman in her 70s with acute or convalescent COVID-19. For the CDR3, the DNA is TGCGCCAGCAGCCAAGCTCGGCCGGGGAATGAGCAGTTCTTC. Protein: CASSQARPGNEQFF.